This entry lists 29 T cell receptor beta chains sequenced from one sample in a study of cytotoxic CD8 clonotypes in ibrutinib-treated CLL. The method was immunoSEQ multiplex PCR; TCRdb's version includes in-frame clones alone and lacks a portion of them. The table includes about 300,000 clones, roughly four fifths detected once. Sequences were derived from PBMCs, sampled at disease progression, from a patient treated with ibrutinib. These receptors all stem from a human donor with chronic lymphocytic leukemia.

The genes are TRBV5-1 and TRBJ1-2; D remains ambiguous. This CDR3 is built from 14 residues. The germline V gene encodes CDR1 SGHRS and CDR2 YFSETQ. Trimming left V 0 bases short and J 3 bases short, with 9 bases between. CDR3 in amino acids: CASSLGGFDYGYTF. The CDR3 nucleotides are TGCGCCAGCAGCTTGGGGGGTTTCGACTATGGCTACACCTTC.

The J gene is TRBJ2-3, the V gene TRBV6-4, with D perhaps being TRBD1 or TRBD2 (6 bases each). Germline V gives CDR1 MRHNA, CDR2 SNTAGT. The ends were cut back, 3 bases at V and 9 bases at J, with 13 bases in the middle. The CDR3 runs 13 residues. CDR3 loop: CASSDSWGATQYF. Here the CDR3 DNA reads TGTGCCAGCAGTGATTCATGGGGGGCCACGCAGTATTTT.

This clone has only a few counts. This chain uses TRBV5-1 with TRBJ2-2; TRBD1 agrees at 9 bases. This CDR3 has 18 amino acids. Trimming at V came to 3 bases and at J to 6 bases, leaving 15 bases not matched to a gene. Germline V gene sequence: CDR1 SGHRS, CDR2 YFSETQ. The CDR3 coding sequence is TGCGCCAGCAGCTGGACAGGGGCTCAGATCTATAGTGCCGGGGAGCTGTTTTTT. Translating gives CASSWTGAQIYSAGELFF.

This clone was found once. The chain has TRBV19 and TRBJ2-7; 7 positions match TRBD2. The germline V gene has CDR1 LNHDA and CDR2 SQIVND (reference sequence). The CDR3 is 13 residues long. V was pared by 5 bases and J by 2 bases, with 3 bases of the junction left unmatched. In nucleotides, the CDR3 is TGTGCCAGTAGTCCCGGGACTACCTACGAGCAGTACTTC. Its protein product is CASSPGTTYEQYF.

The gene calls are TRBV6-5 and TRBJ2-5; weak D call: TRBD2 (6 bases). The V end lost 5 bases, the J end lost 7 bases, and 14 bases lay between the germline ends. The CDR3 is 13 residues long. The V gene's germline CDR1 is MNHEY and CDR2 SVGAGI. This CDR3 is CASSLGRFGTQYF. The CDR3 nucleotides read TGTGCCAGCAGTCTTGGGAGGTTCGGGACCCAGTACTTC.

This chain uses TRBV25-1 with TRBJ2-1; 9 nucleotides align to TRBD1. J lost 6 bases, V lost 4 bases, and 10 bases had no gene match. From germline, CDR1 is MGHDK and CDR2 SYGVNS. The CDR3 sequence is 16 residues long. The CDR3 region has the DNA TGTGCCAGCAGTGGATCCGGGACAGGGATTCGCAATGAGCAGTTCTTC. Translating gives CASSGSGTGIRNEQFF. Together with reference TRBV25-1 and TRBJ2-1, the CDR3 gives the full variable domain: EADIYQTPRYLVIGTGKKITLECSQTMGHDKMYWYQQDPGMELHLIHYSYGVNSTEKGDLSSESTVSRIRTEHFPLTLESARPSHTSQYLCASSGSGTGIRNEQFFGPGTRLTVL.

In its sample, this clone was seen once. This rearrangement joins TRBV7-9 to TRBJ1-1; D is ambiguous. The V gene's germline CDR1 is SEHNR and CDR2 FQNEAQ (reference sequence). This CDR3 is 13 amino acids long. V was trimmed by 8 bases and J by 2 bases, leaving 12 bases between them. CDR3: CASVQVPNTEAFF. The DNA of the CDR3 is TGTGCCAGCGTCCAAGTACCCAACACTGAAGCTTTCTTT.

The gene calls are TRBV5-6 and TRBJ1-5, with TRBD1 matching 10 bases. The V segment lost 4 bases and the J segment 5 bases; nucleotides outside the gene matches: 18. Germline assignment: CDR1 SGHDT and CDR2 YYEEEE. This CDR3 comprises 19 residues. The CDR3 sequence is CASSRPRTGDRGRHQPQHF. In nucleotides, the CDR3 is TGTGCCAGCAGCCGACCGCGGACCGGGGACAGGGGTAGACATCAGCCCCAGCATTTT.

This clone was seen more than once but under ten times. The rearrangement uses TRBV13 and TRBJ1-1, with D uncertain. CDR1 is PRHDT and CDR2 is FYEKMQ in the germline V gene (reference sequence). V was shortened by 4 bases and J by 11 bases, with 5 bases between the two germline ends. The CDR3 spans 9 residues. The CDR3: CASSSPAFF. In DNA, the CDR3 is TGTGCCAGCAGCTCACCTGCTTTCTTT.

The chain uses TRBV4-1 and TRBJ2-7; perhaps D is TRBD1 or TRBD2 (5 bases each). The length of the CDR3 is 15 residues. Trimming removed 2 bases at V and 0 bases at J, with 11 bases between. Germline-derived CDR1 and CDR2 are MGHRA and YSYEKL. The CDR3 bases are TGCGCCAGCAGCCAAACTCCAGGGACCTCCTACGAGCAGTACTTC. Its translation: CASSQTPGTSYEQYF.

V and J are TRBV2 and TRBJ1-3, with a possible D match to TRBD1 (5 bases). Per germline, CDR1 SNHLY and CDR2 FYNNEI. The length of the CDR3 is 17 residues. Trimming cost V 5 bases and J 0 bases, with 17 bases left between them. In nucleotides, the CDR3 is TGTGCCAGCAGTCAAGAGGGGACCCCTATCTCTGGAAACACCATATATTTT. Amino acids: CASSQEGTPISGNTIYF. Full variable domain (rest looked up from reference TRBV2 and TRBJ1-3): EPEVTQTPSHQVTQMGQEVILRCVPISNHLYFYWYRQILGQKVEFLVSFYNNEISEKSEIFDDQFSVERPDGSNFTLKIRSTKLEDSAMYFCASSQEGTPISGNTIYFGEGSWLTVV.

The rearrangement links TRBV4-3 to TRBJ2-1; TRBD2 matches 8 bases. The CDR3 has 17 amino acids. Germline lookup yields CDR1 LGHNA and CDR2 YSLEER. The trim removed 0 bases at V and 6 bases at J, leaving 10 bases unmatched. This CDR3 reads CASSQEGVGTSGNEQFF. CDR3 sequence (DNA): TGCGCCAGCAGCCAAGAAGGGGTAGGGACTAGTGGCAATGAGCAGTTCTTC.

This clone was detected only once. The same CDR3 arises from other DNA sequences in this sample as well. The gene calls are TRBV5-4 and TRBJ2-5; D ambiguous. Trimming stripped 0 bases from V and 5 bases from J, with 5 bases between. Per the germline V gene, CDR1 is SGHNT and CDR2 is YYREEE (reference sequence). The CDR3 covers 12 residues. The CDR3 loop is CASSLDGETQYF. The CDR3 nucleotides read TGTGCCAGCAGCTTGGATGGGGAGACCCAGTACTTC. Combining the CDR3 with reference TRBV5-4 and TRBJ2-5 gives the whole variable domain ETGVTQSPTHLIKTRGQQVTLRCSSQSGHNTVSWYQQALGQGPQFIFQYYREEENGRGNFPPRFSGLQFPNYSSELNVNALELDDSALYLCASSLDGETQYFGPGTRLLVL.

This sequence joins TRBV19 and TRBJ2-7, with 8 positions matching TRBD2. V was pared by 6 bases and J by 3 bases, with 10 bases of the junction left unmatched. The CDR3 extends over 15 amino acids. Germline CDR1 reads LNHDA; CDR2 reads SQIVND (reference sequence). CDR3 in DNA: TGTGCCAGTAGCCCGCGGGTAGCGGGGCTCTACGAGCAGTACTTC. This sequence encodes CASSPRVAGLYEQYF. The full variable domain, completed using reference TRBV19 and TRBJ2-7, is DGGITQSPKYLFRKEGQNVTLSCEQNLNHDAMYWYRQDPGQGLRLIYYSQIVNDFQKGDIAEGYSVSREKKESFPLTVTSAQKNPTAFYLCASSPRVAGLYEQYFGPGTRLTVT.

The genes are TRBV5-4 and TRBJ1-4, with a tentative D call TRBD1 (5 bases). CDR3 length: 17 residues. The germline gives CDR1 SGHNT, CDR2 YYREEE (reference sequence). The V gene lost 0 bases and the J gene lost 6 bases, with 18 bases spanning the gap. CDR3 in amino acids: CASSLVPGGALDEKLFF. CDR3 DNA sequence: TGTGCCAGCAGCTTGGTCCCTGGGGGAGCTCTGGATGAAAAACTGTTTTTT.

This chain joins TRBV9 and TRBJ1-1; D gene ambiguous. Germline-derived CDR1 and CDR2 are SGDLS and YYNGEE. Trimming removed 0 bases from V and 5 bases from J, with 8 bases in between. The length of the CDR3 is 13 residues. The CDR3 nucleotides read TGTGCCAGCAGCGTAGACAGAAGGACTGAAGCTTTCTTT. Residues: CASSVDRRTEAFF.

CDR3 region: CASSVDTGFYEQYF. The CDR3 DNA sequence: TGTGCCAGCAGCGTAGACACAGGGTTCTACGAGCAGTACTTC. This sequence joins TRBV9 and TRBJ2-7, with D possibly being TRBD1 (6 bases). Trimming took off 0 bases at V and 3 bases at J, with 10 bases between the two ends. CDR1 is SGDLS and CDR2 is YYNGEE in the germline V gene. CDR3 size: 14 residues.

This sequence joins TRBV11-2 and TRBJ2-7, with D maybe TRBD2 (6 bases). This CDR3 is 15 amino acids long. Trimming shortened V by 5 bases and J by 4 bases, and 18 bases separated the two germline ends. Germline CDR1 is SGHAT and CDR2 is FQNNGV. The CDR3 is CASSHPWTGVYEQYF. Written as DNA, the CDR3 is TGTGCCAGCAGCCATCCATGGACGGGAGTATACGAGCAGTACTTC.

V gene TRBV7-2 combines with J gene TRBJ2-1; 11 nucleotides align to TRBD2. There are 16 residues in the CDR3. V trimming: 5 bases; J trimming: 3 bases; junction bases outside the gene matches: 6. The germline V gene has CDR1 SGHTA and CDR2 FQGNSA. In DNA form, the CDR3 reads TGTGCCAGCAGCGCCGGGACTAGCGGCCACTACAATGAGCAGTTCTTC. It yields the protein CASSAGTSGHYNEQFF.

The V call is TRBV15, the J call TRBJ1-5; D ambiguous. V was trimmed by 5 bases and J by 2 bases, leaving 7 bases between them. The CDR3 contains 13 residues. Germline lookup yields CDR1 LNHNV and CDR2 YYDKDF (reference sequence). In DNA form, the CDR3 reads TGTGCCACCAGCCGGAACCGCAATCAGCCCCAGCATTTT. Translated: CATSRNRNQPQHF.

The CDR3 here is CASSIEGTGNTEAFF. The DNA for the CDR3 is TGTGCCAGTAGTATCGAAGGGACGGGGAACACTGAAGCTTTCTTT. This chain connects TRBV19 to TRBJ1-1; tentatively, D is TRBD1 (5 bases). V shed 3 bases and J shed 1 base, with 12 bases lying between them. From germline, CDR1 is LNHDA and CDR2 SQIVND (reference sequence). CDR3 size: 15 residues.

The V and J genes are TRBV29-1 and TRBJ1-2, with D perhaps matching TRBD1 (6 bases). The CDR3 extends over 14 amino acids. Trimming shortened V by 2 bases and J by 4 bases, and 14 bases separated the two germline ends. Germline V gene data show CDR1 as SQVTM and CDR2 as ANQGSEA. The CDR3 DNA reads TGCAGCGTTGAATGGGTGGGCAGGGGCTATGGCTACACCTTC. Its translation is CSVEWVGRGYGYTF.

This rearrangement joins TRBV5-1 to TRBJ2-1; 7 positions match TRBD2. With V trimmed by 2 bases and J by 4 bases, 15 bases remained unmatched. This CDR3 is built from 18 residues. CDR1 and CDR2 from the germline V gene are SGHRS and YFSETQ. The CDR3 spells CASSFSEGGPLSYNEQFF. The CDR3 DNA reads TGCGCCAGCAGCTTTTCAGAGGGAGGGCCACTTTCTTACAATGAGCAGTTCTTC.

The chain links TRBV27 to TRBJ2-5; 7 bases are a match to TRBD1. The CDR3 runs 14 residues. The germline V gene has CDR1 MNHEY and CDR2 SMNVEV (reference sequence). The junction had 7 bases not matched to a gene; V was cut back by 4 bases and J by 5 bases. The CDR3 nucleotides are TGTGCCAGCAGTTCTTACAGGGGACAGGAGACCCAGTACTTC. It specifies CASSSYRGQETQYF.

This chain joins TRBV5-6 and TRBJ1-2, with no clear D. The CDR3 sequence is 14 residues long. CDR1 SGHDT and CDR2 YYEEEE come from the germline V gene. Between the trimmed V and J ends, which lost 0 bases and 5 bases, there was a span of 11 bases. CDR3 in DNA: TGTGCCAGCAGCTTGGATGTAGGAGGGTATGGCTACACCTTC. This translates into CASSLDVGGYGYTF. Using reference TRBV5-6 and TRBJ1-2 for the parts outside the CDR3, the full variable domain is DAGVTQSPTHLIKTRGQQVTLRCSPKSGHDTVSWYQQALGQGPQFIFQYYEEEERQRGNFPDRFSGHQFPNYSSELNVNALLLGDSALYLCASSLDVGGYGYTFGSGTRLTVV.

This clone was counted a few times. This rearrangement joins TRBV28 to TRBJ1-5; D gene ambiguous. In germline, CDR1 is MDHEN, CDR2 SYDVKM. The V gene lost 6 bases and the J gene lost 6 bases, with 18 bases spanning the gap. CDR3 length equals 15 residues. CDR3 DNA: TGTGCCAGCAGCCCACCGACTTACAGAGGTCAGCCCCAGCATTTT. Translating it yields CASSPPTYRGQPQHF. Using reference TRBV28 and TRBJ1-5 for the parts outside the CDR3, the full variable domain is DVKVTQSSRYLVKRTGEKVFLECVQDMDHENMFWYRQDPGLGLRLIYFSYDVKMKEKGDIPEGYSVSREKKERFSLILESASTNQTSMYLCASSPPTYRGQPQHFGDGTRLSIL.

In this sample, this clone turned up once. The chain is built from TRBV6-5 and TRBJ1-3; possible D gene TRBD1, 5 bases. The V and J ends lost 5 bases and 4 bases respectively, with 15 bases between them. Germline loops: CDR1 MNHEY, CDR2 SVGAGI. This CDR3 is built from 15 residues. The CDR3 DNA reads as TGTGCCAGCAGTCTCGGACACCCGCCAGGAAACACCATATATTTT. This sequence encodes CASSLGHPPGNTIYF.

This rearrangement joins TRBV28 to TRBJ2-2, with 8 bases that match TRBD1. Germline V CDR1 and CDR2: MDHEN, SYDVKM. The CDR3 runs 15 residues. V trimming: 1 base; J trimming: 4 bases; junction bases outside the gene matches: 2. The CDR3 sequence is CASSLYTGGTGELFF. DNA of the CDR3: TGTGCCAGCAGTTTATATACAGGGGGCACCGGGGAGCTGTTTTTT.

V is TRBV2 and J is TRBJ1-1; D might be TRBD1 (6 bases). Per germline, CDR1 SNHLY and CDR2 FYNNEI. The CDR3 loop spans 14 amino acids. Between the trimmed V and J ends, which lost 6 bases and 2 bases, there was a span of 13 bases. The CDR3 bases are TGTGCCAGCAGAGGGTGGGGGCGCAACACTGAAGCTTTCTTT. It encodes CASRGWGRNTEAFF.